This entry lists 13 T cell receptor beta chains sequenced from one sample in a study of low-dose radiotherapy and immunotherapy resistance in tumors. TRAV- and TRBV-specific primers were used for first-strand cDNA, which covered alpha and beta chains. TCRs were amplified for around 20 PCR cycles with a constant-region primer and V-primer adapter. TCRdb recomputed calls from the reads with MiXCR, one row per CDR3 protein. The table shows some 100,000 distinct CDR3 sequences, with 20% occurring only once. This sample's time point: after trial treatment. The treatment is: LDRT plus nivolumab, ipilimumab, low-dose cyclophosphamide and aspirin (RACIN trial). The sequencing here drew on PBMCs, taken after low-dose radiotherapy plus immunotherapy. Receptors originate from a female donor with ovarian cancer.

This clonotype was seen many times. V usage is TRBV6-2 or TRBV6-3 and J usage is TRBJ2-2; D is uncertain. Trimming left V 10 bases short and J 0 bases short, with 12 bases between. The CDR3 has 14 amino acids. CDR1 MNHEY and CDR2 SVGEGT come from the germline V gene. Here the CDR3 reads CATTPQTNTGELFF. The CDR3 DNA reads TGTGCCACTACACCCCAAACGAACACCGGGGAGCTGTTTTTT.

The rearrangement uses TRBV9 and TRBJ2-7, with D maybe TRBD2 (5 bases). CDR1 and CDR2 (germline): SGDLS, YYNGEE. V lost 4 bases, J lost 7 bases, and 18 bases lay in between. The CDR3 consists of 14 residues. CDR3 coding DNA: TGTGCCAGCAGCCCAGATGAAGGGAGTTGGGAGCAGTACTTC. This codes for CASSPDEGSWEQYF.

This clonotype was recorded at least ten times. The J gene is TRBJ2-1, the V gene TRBV6-2 or TRBV6-3, with D perhaps TRBD1 or TRBD2 (5 bases each). V was trimmed by 5 bases and J by 12 bases, leaving 23 bases between them. CDR1 and CDR2 from the germline V gene are MNHEY and SVGEGT. The CDR3 totals 15 residues. The CDR3 nucleotides read TGTGCCAGCAGTCGACCTGAATTGAGGGACGGGTCGCAGTTCTTC. It codes for CASSRPELRDGSQFF.

This clonotype has a count of ten or more. The J gene is TRBJ2-7, the V gene TRBV6-6; D is possibly TRBD1 (6 bases). V was clipped by 2 bases and J by 3 bases, with 11 bases between them. CDR1 and CDR2 (germline): MNHNY, SVGAGI (reference sequence). The CDR3 is 14 amino acids. CDR3 sequence (DNA): TGTGCCAGCAGTTACCCGGCAGGGGACTACGAGCAGTACTTC. Amino acids: CASSYPAGDYEQYF.

The genes are TRBV20-1 and TRBJ1-1; weak D call: TRBD1 (5 bases). The CDR3 loop spans 14 amino acids. The germline CDR1 and CDR2 sequences are DFQATT and SNEGSKA (reference sequence). Trimming pared 3 bases from V and 3 bases from J, leaving 14 bases between. In DNA form, the CDR3 reads TGCAGTGCTAGTGGGTCTTTGGGGCACACTGAAGCTTTCTTT. Translated, it gives CSASGSLGHTEAFF.

There are many counts of this clonotype. This chain connects TRBV12-3 or TRBV12-4 to TRBJ2-1, with 10 bases lining up with TRBD2. This CDR3 has 15 residues. Trimming removed 5 bases from V and 7 bases from J; junction bases left unmatched: 8. The CDR3 sequence: CASSPGTSAANEQFF. CDR3 nucleotides: TGTGCCAGCAGTCCCGGGACTAGCGCGGCGAATGAGCAGTTCTTC.

The J gene is TRBJ2-7, the V gene TRBV28; D is unresolved. The CDR3 consists of 11 residues. Germline CDR1 is MDHEN and CDR2 is SYDVKM. The V and J ends lost 6 bases and 7 bases respectively, with 10 bases between them. Here the CDR3 DNA reads TGTGCCAGCAGCGTCCGGCAGGAGCAGTACTTC. Amino acids: CASSVRQEQYF.

In regard to this clonotype: A far more abundant clone sits one base away, making this likely a read error. The chain combines TRBV26 with TRBJ2-7. TRBV26 is noted as a pseudogene. The CDR3 spans 13 residues. The CDR3 sequence: CASRSGPSYEQYF. The CDR3 DNA sequence: TGTGCCAGCAGGTCAGGACCTTCCTACGAGCAGTACTTC.

This clonotype was counted ten times or more. V usage is TRBV20-1 and J usage is TRBJ2-7; the D gene is possibly TRBD2 (5 bases). Trimming left V 1 base short and J 6 bases short, with 22 bases between. The length of the CDR3 is 16 residues. The germline CDR1 and CDR2 sequences are DFQATT and SNEGSKA (reference sequence). The DNA for the CDR3 is TGCAGTGCTAGAGTTTCGGAGACCGGGGTTAGGATCGAGCAGTACTTC. Translation gives CSARVSETGVRIEQYF.

This clonotype was detected ten times or more. This sequence joins TRBV7-2 and TRBJ2-7; D gene unclear. The V gene lost 7 bases and the J gene lost 9 bases, with 13 bases spanning the gap. The CDR3 consists of 11 residues. Germline V gives CDR1 SGHTA, CDR2 FQGNSA. CDR3 sequence reads: CASTSFLGQYF. CDR3 bases: TGTGCCAGCACGAGCTTTTTGGGGCAGTACTTC.

This clonotype was counted at least ten times. V is TRBV2 and J is TRBJ1-1; 8 bases align to TRBD1. The CDR3 loop spans 14 amino acids. Losses at the gene ends were 4 bases for V and 11 bases for J; bases not matched to a gene: 12. The germline gives CDR1 SNHLY, CDR2 FYNNEI. The CDR3 nucleotides read TGTGCCAGCAGTGGACAGGGGTGGGTCGTCACGGCTTTCTTT. Residues: CASSGQGWVVTAFF.

This clonotype has a count of ten or more. The V and J genes are TRBV20-1 and TRBJ1-6; TRBD1 aligns across 7 bases. The germline V gene encodes CDR1 DFQATT and CDR2 SNEGSKA (reference sequence). V lost 5 bases to trimming and J lost 1 base; unmatched junction nucleotides: 8. The CDR3 runs 16 residues. CDR3: CSAGEGGFSYNSPLHF. The DNA for the CDR3 is TGCAGTGCTGGGGAAGGGGGCTTTTCCTATAATTCACCCCTCCACTTT.

V gene TRBV20-1 combines with J gene TRBJ2-1, with TRBD2 identical over 7 bases. The germline CDR1 and CDR2 sequences are DFQATT and SNEGSKA (reference sequence). V lost 6 bases, J lost 0 bases, and 5 bases stayed unmatched. This CDR3 has 14 residues. CDR3 in amino acids: CSATSESSYNEQFF. Written as DNA, the CDR3 is TGCAGTGCAACTAGCGAGAGCTCCTACAATGAGCAGTTCTTC.